This T cell receptor (beta chain) is from a study of blood T cell repertoires in COVID-19. In the study overall: The origin of the acute and convalescent COVID-19 samples was the United States, Italy and Spain. The analysed material was cDNA or gDNA that came from T cells, B-cell-depleted T cells, or PBMCs.

Individuals aged about 18 to 100 years were recruited from about two dozen US areas. Two negative PCRs, clearance, or symptom resolution had been documented for recovered Cohort 3 donors. The protocol was immunoSEQ multiplex PCR, while the TCRdb copy is restricted to in-frame clones and leaves out a portion. The sample lists about 250,000 clones, approximately 84% seen once, with 15% to 18% in the top ten. There are 15 residues in the CDR3. Germline trimming cut 4 bases from V and 3 bases from J; bases unmatched to any gene: 1. Germline lookup yields CDR1 LNHDA and CDR2 SQIVND (reference sequence). Input material: PBMCs or T cells enriched from blood (not recorded which). The sequence was collected from a man younger than 30 who had recovered from COVID-19. The rearrangement links TRBV19 to TRBJ2-5, with 14 bases that match TRBD2. As DNA, the CDR3 is TGTGCCAGTAGTAAGGGACTAGCGGGAGAAGAGACCCAGTACTTC. It encodes CASSKGLAGEETQYF.